This paragraph reports one TCR beta chain. Its specificity is not known. Ahead of any ophthalmopathy symptoms, the blood sample was obtained at the first diagnosis of hyperthyroidism. The PBMCs studied were ones that came from 10 ml fresh peripheral blood. TCR beta CDR3 regions were amplified from RNA transcripts. In the first-round RT-PCR of the TCR CDR3, the HTBI primer set was used. TCRdb called the multiplex PCR reads again in MiXCR, with one record for every CDR3 protein. The sample lists fewer than 300,000 distinct CDR3 sequences; 20% to 25% were seen once. The sample belongs to a study of T cells in Graves' hyperthyroidism and ophthalmopathy. Study context: Specimen type is peripheral blood, collected at initial diagnosis prior to any treatment.

The CDR3 spans 14 residues. V was pared by 0 bases and J by 1 base, with 9 bases between. CDR1 is DFQATT and CDR2 is SNEGSKA in the germline V gene (reference sequence). The study, taken as a whole, reports: Classification by a 13 V-J model distinguished ophthalmopathy from stable hyperthyroidism.

This TCR derives from a man between 35 and 55 years old with Graves' hyperthyroidism that later progressed to Graves' ophthalmopathy. V gene TRBV20-1 combines with J gene TRBJ2-5; D might be TRBD1 (6 bases). Source material: blood. The CDR3 bases are TGCAGTGCTAGAGAATCAGGGGTCCAAGAGACCCAGTACTTC. Residues: CSARESGVQETQYF.